These 20 T cell receptor beta chains originate from one sample sequenced in a study of T-cell reconstitution after alpha-beta-depleted transplantation in children. A TCRbeta library incorporating unique molecular identifiers was prepared. TCRdb re-derived calls from the PCR reads in MiXCR, one entry per CDR3 protein. The repertoire consists of roughly 200,000 distinct CDR3 sequences, with approximately 11% occurring once and the leading ten covering approximately 28%. The sequencing used PBMCs, collected before TCRalphabeta/CD19-depleted stem cell transplant. The receptor set was obtained from a child younger than two with acute myeloid leukemia, due to receive a stem cell transplant.

This clonotype was detected ten times or more. The chain has TRBV12-3 or TRBV12-4 and TRBJ1-2; 7 bases align to TRBD1. CDR3 size: 14 residues. The J segment lost 6 bases and the V segment lost 1 base, leaving 5 bases of the junction unmatched. This CDR3 is CASSLGQGRDGYTF. In DNA form, the CDR3 reads TGTGCCAGCAGTTTAGGACAGGGCCGGGATGGCTACACCTTC.

This clonotype was recorded at least ten times. The V and J genes are TRBV27 and TRBJ1-2; 8 nucleotides align to TRBD1. The CDR3 runs to 16 residues. The V gene end was trimmed by 5 bases and the J gene end by 13 bases; junction bases not matched to a gene: 21. Germline CDR1 and CDR2: MNHEY and SMNVEV (reference sequence). The CDR3 loop reads CASSAYRDRGPRFPTF. DNA for the CDR3: TGTGCCAGCAGTGCCTACCGAGACAGGGGCCCCCGTTTCCCCACCTTC.

This clonotype was detected many times. This rearrangement joins TRBV5-1 to TRBJ1-1; no clear D gene. The CDR3 runs 15 residues. Deletions cut 4 bases from V and 4 bases from J, with 17 bases between. Germline V gives CDR1 SGHRS, CDR2 YFSETQ. CDR3 in amino acids: CASSQPGFRATEAFF. DNA of the CDR3: TGCGCCAGCAGCCAGCCCGGGTTCCGGGCCACTGAAGCTTTCTTT.

This clonotype has a handful of counts. The chain couples TRBV5-5 to TRBJ2-7, with 9 bases that match TRBD1. V lost 4 bases and J lost 3; bases outside the gene matches: 8. The CDR3 is made up of 15 amino acids. The germline CDR1 and CDR2 sequences are SGHKS and YYEKEE (reference sequence). The CDR3 region is CASSPSGTGYYEQYF. CDR3 nucleotide sequence: TGTGCCAGCAGCCCCTCCGGGACAGGGTACTACGAGCAGTACTTC.

This sequence joins TRBV5-1 and TRBJ1-2; D might be TRBD1 (5 bases). CDR1 is SGHRS and CDR2 is YFSETQ in the germline V gene. Trimming cost V 3 bases and J 12 bases, with 18 bases left between them. The CDR3 contains 13 residues. The CDR3 region has the DNA TGCGCCAGCAGCTCTTCCGACAGCTACGGCAACACCTTC. Translation: CASSSSDSYGNTF.

This clonotype has ten or more counts. V gene TRBV7-2 combines with J gene TRBJ2-7; TRBD1 aligns across 8 bases. V dropped 4 bases and J dropped 2; count of bases not matched to a gene: 10. This CDR3 is 16 amino acids long. Germline V gives CDR1 SGHTA, CDR2 FQGNSA. This chain's CDR3 is CASSYTGGPTAYEQYF. DNA for the CDR3: TGTGCCAGCAGCTACACAGGGGGACCTACAGCCTACGAGCAGTACTTC. The variable domain in full, with the rest retrieved from reference TRBV7-2 and TRBJ2-7, is GAGVSQSPSNKVTEKGKDVELRCDPISGHTALYWYRQSLGQGLEFLIYFQGNSAPDKSGLPSDRFSAERTGGSVSTLTIQRTQQEDSAVYLCASSYTGGPTAYEQYFGPGTRLTVT.

This clonotype was detected ten times or more. The chain employs TRBV20-1 and TRBJ2-1; 8 nucleotides agree with TRBD2. Germline V gene data show CDR1 as DFQATT and CDR2 as SNEGSKA (reference sequence). The CDR3 runs 15 residues. Trimming at V came to 4 bases and at J to 0 bases, leaving 5 bases not matched to a gene. The CDR3 reads CSAISGTSSYNEQFF. The CDR3 DNA reads TGCAGTGCTATTAGCGGGACGAGCTCCTACAATGAGCAGTTCTTC.

This clonotype was seen a handful of times. The genes are TRBV29-1 and TRBJ1-5, with D possibly TRBD1 on 5 matching bases. Germline CDR1 reads SQVTM; CDR2 reads ANQGSEA. Trimming pared 5 bases from V and 1 base from J, leaving 9 bases between. The CDR3 covers 13 residues. The CDR3 protein is CSVSRDSNQPQHF. In DNA, the CDR3 is TGCAGCGTTTCCCGGGACAGCAATCAGCCCCAGCATTTT.

This clonotype has a count of ten or more. The chain uses TRBV30 and TRBJ1-5, with TRBD1 matching 9 bases. The CDR3 is 15 amino acids. V shed 4 bases, J shed 4 bases, and the junction held 8 bases outside the gene matches. The germline CDR1 and CDR2 sequences are GTSNPN and SVGIG (reference sequence). CDR3 coding DNA: TGTGCCTGGACCCCAGCTGGACAGGGGAATCAGCCCCAGCATTTT. Its translation is CAWTPAGQGNQPQHF.

This clonotype was detected many times. The chain recombines TRBV6-5 with TRBJ2-1, with a possible D match to TRBD1 (5 bases). The ends were cut back, 6 bases at V and 1 base at J, with 13 bases in the middle. Germline loops: CDR1 MNHEY, CDR2 SVGAGI. The CDR3 is made up of 15 amino acids. The CDR3 nucleotides read TGTGCCAGCAGCGTTCTAAAGGGGTCCTACAATGAGCAGTTCTTC. Translated: CASSVLKGSYNEQFF.

This clonotype was seen repeatedly, ten times or more. The genes are TRBV5-5 and TRBJ2-1; a weak D match, TRBD1 (7 bases). Per germline, CDR1 SGHKS and CDR2 YYEKEE (reference sequence). The CDR3 runs 15 residues. Deletions cut 0 bases from V and 5 bases from J, with 12 bases between. The CDR3 nucleotides read TGTGCCAGCAGCTTGGTGGAGGGGGCCAACAATGAGCAGTTCTTC. Translating it yields CASSLVEGANNEQFF.

This clonotype was observed at least ten times. The chain has TRBV3-1 and TRBJ1-3; D uncertain. The germline V and J ends were trimmed by 1 base and 0 bases, with 13 bases remaining between them. Per the germline V gene, CDR1 is LGHDT and CDR2 is YNNKEL (reference sequence). This CDR3 region has 17 residues. The CDR3 coding sequence is TGTGCCAGCAGCCAAGGCGGCACTTCTAGCTCTGGAAACACCATATATTTT. It is translated as CASSQGGTSSSGNTIYF.

The V gene is TRBV29-1, the J gene TRBJ2-3, with D perhaps being TRBD1 or TRBD2 (5 bases each). Germline CDR1 is SQVTM and CDR2 is ANQGSEA. The CDR3 runs 13 residues. The CDR3 reads CTLRGLDGDTQYF. For the CDR3, the DNA is TGCACCCTACGGGGCCTTGATGGAGATACGCAGTATTTT.

V is TRBV29-1 and J is TRBJ2-3; D gene ambiguous. V lost 3 bases, J lost 0 bases, and 7 bases lay in between. Germline-derived CDR1 and CDR2 are SQVTM and ANQGSEA. The CDR3 consists of 13 residues. In DNA form, the CDR3 reads TGCAGCGTTGAGCGGTCTAGCACAGATACGCAGTATTTT. Translation: CSVERSSTDTQYF.

This clonotype was found a few times. A much larger clone lies a single base off, so this may be a read error. The chain employs TRBV3-1 and TRBJ1-2; perhaps TRBD1 as D (6 bases). Germline CDR1 is LGHDT and CDR2 is YNNKEL (reference sequence). The CDR3 sequence is 16 residues long. As DNA, the CDR3 is TGTGCCAGCAGCCAACGCCTACTAGGGGGACTCTATGGCTACCCCTTC. It yields the protein CASSQRLLGGLYGYPF.

The sample holds many counts of this clonotype. The V and J genes are TRBV5-1 and TRBJ1-4, with TRBD1 as a possible D gene (6 bases). Trimming took 2 bases from V and 3 from J, leaving 11 bases between them. The CDR3 consists of 15 residues. CDR1 is SGHRS and CDR2 is YFSETQ in the germline V gene. CDR3 region: CASSFRGRANEKLFF. The CDR3 nucleotides are TGCGCCAGCAGCTTCAGGGGTAGGGCTAATGAAAAACTGTTTTTT.

The chain carries TRBV7-9 and TRBJ1-2, with a weak D call TRBD1 (5 bases). This CDR3 spans 15 amino acids. CDR1 and CDR2 (germline): SEHNR, FQNEAQ (reference sequence). V gave up 3 bases and J gave up 4 bases, with 15 bases separating them. Written as DNA, the CDR3 is TGTGCCAGCAGCTTCACCGACAGAGTCGGCTATGGCTACACCTTC. As protein: CASSFTDRVGYGYTF.

In its sample, this clonotype was seen a few times. This chain connects TRBV5-1 to TRBJ2-1, with 8 bases lining up with TRBD2. The CDR3 consists of 16 residues. CDR1 is SGHRS, CDR2 YFSETQ, per germline. V lost 4 bases and J lost 0; bases outside the gene matches: 6. The CDR3 here is CASSIGGTSSYNEQFF. The CDR3 bases are TGCGCCAGCAGCATTGGAGGGACTAGCTCCTACAATGAGCAGTTCTTC. The full variable domain, in which reference TRBV5-1 and TRBJ2-1 provide the parts outside the CDR3, is KAGVTQTPRYLIKTRGQQVTLSCSPISGHRSVSWYQQTPGQGLQFLFEYFSETQRNKGNFPGRFSGRQFSNSRSEMNVSTLELGDSALYLCASSIGGTSSYNEQFFGPGTRLTVL.

Details on this clonotype: A read error is possible here, since a much larger clone lies one base away. The rearrangement links TRBV20-1 to TRBJ2-1, with 9 bases matching TRBD1. The CDR3 totals 14 residues. Germline assignment: CDR1 DFQATT and CDR2 SNEGSKA (reference sequence). The CDR3 here is CSLPGTGYYNEQLF. As DNA, the CDR3 is TGCAGTCTCCCAGGGACAGGGTACTACAATGAGCAGCTCTTC.

The table lists this clonotype with a few counts. V is TRBV11-2 and J is TRBJ2-5; 8 nucleotides align to TRBD2. The CDR3 covers 15 residues. Germline V gives CDR1 SGHAT, CDR2 FQNNGV. Trimming took 3 bases from V and 3 from J; bases not matched to a gene: 6. The CDR3 region has the DNA TGTGCCAGCAGCTTGTCCGGGACTAGGAAAGAGACCCAGTACTTC. Amino acids: CASSLSGTRKETQYF.